This entry lists 32 T cell receptor beta chains sequenced from one sample in a study of CD8+ T cells in alopecia areata. Regarding treatment: oral pan-JAK inhibitor, 5-10 mg twice daily. RNA, once extracted, was reverse transcribed into cDNA for use as the sequencing template. Only in-frame clones appear in the TCRdb table, and some are missing; sequencing was by immunoSEQ multiplex PCR. The data contain about 200,000 clones, 64% of them singletons. This specimen consisted of CD4+ T cells sorted from blood, obtained at week 4, from a patient treated with tofacitinib. The receptors originated from a human donor with alopecia areata.

This rearrangement joins TRBV7-9 to TRBJ2-7; D may be TRBD2 (6 bases). Germline values: CDR1 SEHNR, CDR2 FQNEAQ (reference sequence). V dropped 2 bases and J dropped 2 bases, with 13 bases sitting between them. This CDR3 has 15 residues. The CDR3 protein is CASSLRGAGPYEQYF. The DNA for the CDR3 is TGTGCCAGCAGCTTAAGAGGAGCGGGCCCCTACGAGCAGTACTTC.

V gene TRBV4-1 combines with J gene TRBJ2-4; 9 positions match TRBD2. The germline V gene has CDR1 MGHRA and CDR2 YSYEKL. With V trimmed by 1 base and J by 10 bases, 5 bases remained unmatched. This CDR3 contains 14 residues. CDR3 loop: CASSQVGLASIQYF. The CDR3 coding sequence is TGCGCCAGCAGCCAAGTGGGACTAGCATCTATTCAGTACTTC.

This chain connects TRBV30 to TRBJ1-5; D perhaps matches TRBD1 (6 bases). The germline gives CDR1 GTSNPN, CDR2 SVGIG (reference sequence). The CDR3 loop spans 14 amino acids. Deletions cut 1 base from V and 7 bases from J, with 14 bases between. The CDR3 region has the DNA TGTGCCTGGAGTGAAGAACAGGGAAACCAGCCCCAGCATTTT. It is translated as CAWSEEQGNQPQHF.

V gene TRBV29-1 combines with J gene TRBJ1-5; D might be TRBD1 (6 bases). CDR1 and CDR2 from the germline V gene are SQVTM and ANQGSEA. This CDR3 contains 13 residues. V lost 6 bases to trimming and J lost 3 bases, with 12 bases between them. This CDR3 reads CSVGAGVNQPQHF. DNA of the CDR3: TGCAGCGTCGGAGCAGGGGTCAATCAGCCCCAGCATTTT.

The chain is built from TRBV29-1 and TRBJ2-5; 7 positions match TRBD1. Germline V gives CDR1 SQVTM, CDR2 ANQGSEA. This CDR3 spans 12 amino acids. Written as DNA, the CDR3 is TGCACCGTGGGACAGAGCGTCGAGACCCAGTACTTC. This gives the protein CTVGQSVETQYF.

This clone was seen a handful of times. The rearrangement links TRBV11-2 to TRBJ1-5; 8 bases are a match to TRBD1. Unmatched junction bases numbered 7, after V lost 5 bases and J lost 4 bases. The CDR3 has 15 amino acids. Germline V gene sequence: CDR1 SGHAT, CDR2 FQNNGV. CDR3 DNA: TGTGCCAGCAGCCTGGGGACAGGTATAAATCAGCCCCAGCATTTT. Translating it yields CASSLGTGINQPQHF.

The CDR3 here is CSVDAGGETQYF. The CDR3 DNA is TGCAGCGTTGATGCAGGGGGGGAGACCCAGTACTTC. The chain has TRBV29-1 and TRBJ2-5; a weak D match, TRBD1 (7 bases). V lost 3 bases to trimming and J lost 5 bases, with 10 bases between them. The germline CDR1 and CDR2 sequences are SQVTM and ANQGSEA. This CDR3 spans 12 amino acids.

This clone was counted between two and nine times. The chain's CDR3 is CASSQDLQNTGELFF. The CDR3 bases are TGCGCCAGCAGCCAAGATTTGCAGAACACCGGGGAGCTGTTTTTT. The J gene is TRBJ2-2, the V gene TRBV4-1; D is unclear. The CDR3 spans 15 residues. V was pared by 0 bases and J by 1 base, with 6 bases between. CDR1 and CDR2 from the germline V gene are MGHRA and YSYEKL.

The gene calls are TRBV6-6 and TRBJ2-7; 7 nucleotides match TRBD1. Germline V lookup: CDR1 MNHNY, CDR2 SVGAGI (reference sequence). The CDR3 totals 15 residues. V shed 7 bases, J shed 1 base, and the junction held 10 bases outside the gene matches. The CDR3 region is CASTLGQTLSYEQYF. CDR3 DNA sequence: TGTGCCAGCACTCTGGGACAGACCTTGTCCTACGAGCAGTACTTC.

This chain joins TRBV6-6 and TRBJ1-2, with D possibly being TRBD1 (6 bases). In germline, CDR1 is MNHNY, CDR2 SVGAGI (reference sequence). The ends were cut back, 7 bases at V and 2 bases at J, with 11 bases in the middle. The CDR3 has 13 residues. The CDR3 spells CASTGGRNYGYTF. DNA of the CDR3: TGTGCCAGCACCGGGGGGCGAAACTATGGCTACACCTTC.

This clone showed up just a few times. The CDR3 DNA reads TGCGCCAGCACCCTGGGACAGACCTCGAATTCACCCCTCCACTTT. This translates into CASTLGQTSNSPLHF. V and J are TRBV5-1 and TRBJ1-6; 7 bases match TRBD1. Germline CDR1 reads SGHRS; CDR2 reads YFSETQ. The CDR3 spans 15 residues. V shed 6 bases, J shed 7 bases, and the junction held 10 bases outside the gene matches.

This rearrangement joins TRBV27 to TRBJ1-2; TRBD1 matches 8 bases. Germline CDR1 reads MNHEY; CDR2 reads SMNVEV (reference sequence). This CDR3 comprises 14 residues. Unmatched junction bases numbered 9, after V lost 4 bases and J lost 8 bases. The CDR3 nucleotides are TGTGCCAGCAGTTCTCGGACAGGGCACGGAGGCTACACCTTC. Amino acids: CASSSRTGHGGYTF.

The table lists this clone with a few counts. The chain couples TRBV6-5 to TRBJ2-2; D might be TRBD1 (6 bases). V was clipped by 6 bases and J by 5 bases, with 13 bases between them. The CDR3 runs to 14 residues. CDR1 MNHEY and CDR2 SVGAGI come from the germline V gene. CDR3 bases: TGTGCCAGCAGGTTACAGGGATCAACCGGGGAGCTGTTTTTT. As protein: CASRLQGSTGELFF.

V is TRBV5-1 and J is TRBJ1-1; D may be TRBD1 (5 bases). The germline V and J ends were trimmed by 4 bases and 5 bases, with 27 bases remaining between them. Germline V gene data show CDR1 as SGHRS and CDR2 as YFSETQ. The CDR3 has 18 residues. This CDR3 reads CASSPTSVGWGRGTEAFF. In DNA, the CDR3 is TGCGCCAGCAGCCCCACGTCAGTAGGATGGGGACGTGGGACTGAAGCTTTCTTT.

The gene calls are TRBV7-2 and TRBJ1-6; TRBD1 matches at 8 bases. The germline V gene has CDR1 SGHTA and CDR2 FQGNSA. The V and J ends lost 5 bases and 8 bases, in that order; junction bases with no gene match: 5. This CDR3 has 14 amino acids. CDR3 sequence (DNA): TGTGCCAGCAGCCCCGGGACAGGAGATTCACCCCTCCACTTT. Its translation is CASSPGTGDSPLHF.

The chain uses TRBV2 and TRBJ1-1; perhaps TRBD1 as D (5 bases). Germline V CDR1 and CDR2: SNHLY, FYNNEI. Trimming removed 5 bases from V and 8 bases from J, with 9 bases in between. This CDR3 is 11 amino acids long. CDR3 bases: TGTGCCAGCAGTAGGACAACCGAAGCTTTCTTT. Translation: CASSRTTEAFF.

The CDR3 coding sequence is TGTGCCAGCTCCGGGACAGGGGCCCCCGGGGAGCTGTTTTTT. Translation: CASSGTGAPGELFF. The V call is TRBV25-1, the J call TRBJ2-2, with 10 nucleotides matching TRBD1. The junction had 6 bases not matched to a gene; V was cut back by 8 bases and J by 6 bases. The germline V gene has CDR1 MGHDK and CDR2 SYGVNS. The CDR3 has 14 amino acids.

The rearrangement uses TRBV7-6 and TRBJ1-6, with 7 nucleotides matching TRBD1. Trimming cost V 4 bases and J 8 bases; bases outside gene matches: 5. The CDR3 length is 14 residues. Germline loops: CDR1 SGHVS, CDR2 FNYEAQ. This CDR3 is CASSSGGYDSPLHF. The CDR3 DNA reads as TGTGCCAGCAGCTCAGGGGGTTATGATTCACCCCTCCACTTT.

The rearrangement uses TRBV30 and TRBJ1-1; D is unresolved. Trimming pared 2 bases from V and 2 bases from J, leaving 9 bases between. Germline CDR1 is GTSNPN and CDR2 is SVGIG (reference sequence). The CDR3 contains 13 residues. The CDR3 protein is CAWSFHRNTEAFF. In DNA, the CDR3 is TGTGCCTGGAGTTTTCACCGTAACACTGAAGCTTTCTTT.

This clone was seen only a few times. The V call is TRBV7-9, the J call TRBJ1-6; 7 nucleotides line up with TRBD1. The CDR3 runs 15 residues. V lost 2 bases to trimming and J lost 5 bases; unmatched junction nucleotides: 3. Germline assignment: CDR1 SEHNR and CDR2 FQNEAQ (reference sequence). CDR3 sequence: CASSLWDRDNSPLHF. The DNA of the CDR3 is TGTGCCAGCAGCTTATGGGACAGAGATAATTCACCCCTCCACTTT. The full variable domain, completed using reference TRBV7-9 and TRBJ1-6, is DTGVSQNPRHKITKRGQNVTFRCDPISEHNRLYWYRQTLGQGPEFLTYFQNEAQLEKSRLLSDRFSAERPKGSFSTLEIQRTEQGDSAMYLCASSLWDRDNSPLHFGNGTRLTVT.

The chain uses TRBV10-3 and TRBJ1-2; 7 nucleotides line up with TRBD1. This CDR3 has 15 amino acids. V shed 5 bases and J 0 bases; nucleotides not matched to a gene: 6. Germline CDR1 and CDR2: ENHRY and SYGVKD. Here the CDR3 DNA reads TGTGCCATCAGTTCGAACAGGGGCCCTAACTATGGCTACACCTTC. Translated, it gives CAISSNRGPNYGYTF.

The V gene is TRBV7-2, the J gene TRBJ2-5; the D is unclear. V lost 5 bases and J 5 bases, leaving 18 bases between the germline ends. The germline V gene encodes CDR1 SGHTA and CDR2 FQGNSA. This CDR3 contains 15 residues. Here the CDR3 DNA reads TGTGCCAGCAGCGCCTCGCCCCACTTCTCGGAGACCCAGTACTTC. Translated: CASSASPHFSETQYF.

This rearrangement joins TRBV9 to TRBJ1-3; 7 bases are shared with TRBD1. Germline trimming cut 0 bases from V and 0 bases from J; bases unmatched to any gene: 0. CDR1 and CDR2 (germline): SGDLS, YYNGEE. The CDR3 has 15 amino acids. The CDR3 protein is CASSVGDSSGNTIYF. CDR3 nucleotide sequence: TGTGCCAGCAGCGTAGGGGACAGCTCTGGAAACACCATATATTTT.

The chain has TRBV7-8 and TRBJ1-3; D unresolved. The germline V gene has CDR1 SGHVS and CDR2 FQNEAQ. The CDR3 length is 15 residues. V shed 1 base and J shed 1 base, with 8 bases lying between them. Written as DNA, the CDR3 is TGTGCCAGCAGCTTAGTAGCGTTTTCTGGAAACACCATATATTTT. It codes for CASSLVAFSGNTIYF.

This clone has a handful of counts. The genes are TRBV30 and TRBJ2-6; D is unclear. The CDR3 is 15 residues long. V was trimmed by 7 bases and J by 0 bases, leaving 13 bases between them. From germline, CDR1 is GTSNPN and CDR2 SVGIG (reference sequence). CDR3 nucleotides: TGTGCCTCAACCTCAGACATCTCTGGGGCCAACGTCCTGACTTTC. Encoded protein: CASTSDISGANVLTF. Complete variable domain (other parts from reference TRBV30 and TRBJ2-6): SQTIHQWPATLVQPVGSPLSLECTVEGTSNPNLYWYRQAAGRGLQLLFYSVGIGQISSEVPQNLSASRPQDRQFILSSKKLLLSDSGFYLCASTSDISGANVLTFGAGSRLTVL.

To note about this clone: The junction departs from germline at one end; a sequencing error may be responsible. The V call is TRBV28, the J call TRBJ1-6; no definite D call. The CDR3 is 12 residues long. Per the germline V gene, CDR1 is MDHEN and CDR2 is SYDVKM. The DNA of the CDR3 is TGTGCCAGCAGCCAGAGGAGTTCACCCCTCCATTTT. It specifies CASSQRSSPLHF.

The chain recombines TRBV2 with TRBJ1-2; D remains ambiguous. V was clipped by 5 bases and J by 8 bases, with 12 bases between them. There are 12 residues in the CDR3. Per germline, CDR1 SNHLY and CDR2 FYNNEI. The CDR3: CASSPVQDGYTF. The CDR3 region has the DNA TGTGCCAGCAGTCCAGTCCAGGACGGCTACACCTTC.

This clone has more than one count but fewer than ten. This sequence joins TRBV10-3 and TRBJ2-1; 9 bases fit TRBD1. The CDR3 spans 14 residues. Germline trimming cut 10 bases from V and 6 bases from J; bases unmatched to any gene: 10. Germline V gene sequence: CDR1 ENHRY, CDR2 SYGVKD. The CDR3 DNA reads TGTGCCACTGAACCGGGACAGGGCTCCAATGAGCAGTTCTTC. This gives the protein CATEPGQGSNEQFF.

V gene TRBV9 combines with J gene TRBJ1-4; tentatively, D is TRBD1 (6 bases). The ends were cut back, 0 bases at V and 6 bases at J, with 18 bases in the middle. Germline lookup yields CDR1 SGDLS and CDR2 YYNGEE. CDR3 length equals 17 residues. In DNA, the CDR3 is TGTGCCAGCAGCGTAGGGACAGCCACTTCGATGTATGAAAAACTGTTTTTT. Translated: CASSVGTATSMYEKLFF.

In DNA, the CDR3 is TGCGCCAGCAGCTTGGTTTATGACAGGAATACAGATACGCAGTATTTT. It is translated as CASSLVYDRNTDTQYF. The rearrangement joins TRBV5-1 to TRBJ2-3; a possible D gene is TRBD1 (6 bases). This CDR3 region has 16 residues. V was clipped by 0 bases and J by 3 bases, with 14 bases between them. Germline values: CDR1 SGHRS, CDR2 YFSETQ.

This chain uses TRBV14 with TRBJ2-5; D gene unclear. This CDR3 has 12 amino acids. V lost 5 bases to trimming and J lost 5 bases, with 9 bases between them. Germline assignment: CDR1 SGHDN and CDR2 FVKESK. CDR3 region: CASSSKWETQYF. The CDR3 DNA is TGTGCCAGCAGCTCGAAATGGGAGACCCAGTACTTC.

This chain connects TRBV7-2 to TRBJ1-1, with D perhaps matching TRBD1 (5 bases). This CDR3 has 13 amino acids. Germline assignment: CDR1 SGHTA and CDR2 FQGNSA. V was cut by 10 bases and J by 0 bases, with 12 bases left in between. CDR3 loop: CATRRGVNTEAFF. As DNA, the CDR3 is TGTGCCACCAGGCGGGGGGTGAACACTGAAGCTTTCTTT.